The T cell receptor beta chain under discussion was sequenced for a study of T cell responses to AZD1222 COVID-19 vaccine. Study-wide results and limits: Targets within unmutated variant regions were reportedly found for nearly half of spike-specific TCRs. Spike-specific TCR repertoires showed rising breadth and depth after two AZD1222 doses.

As for this clone: The antigen is undetermined.

V shed 4 bases and J shed 0 bases, with 6 bases lying between them. The length of the CDR3 is 13 residues. From germline, CDR1 is KGHSH and CDR2 LQKENI. Clones were read by immunoSEQ multiplex PCR, and TCRdb kept only the in-frame ones, dropping some. Among over 120,000 clones listed, approximately 86% were seen once. This TCR came from an adult who received the AZD1222 COVID-19 vaccine. Specimen: peripheral blood, collected 28 days after the second AZD1222 dose. V and J are TRBV18 and TRBJ1-2; D is unclear. The DNA for the CDR3 is TGTGCCAGCTCACGGGAGACTAACTATGGCTACACCTTC. Translation: CASSRETNYGYTF.